These 14 T cell receptor beta chains share one sample of origin, sequenced in a study of T cell responses to AZD1222 COVID-19 vaccine. Libraries were prepared by immunoSEQ multiplex PCR; TCRdb keeps only in-frame clonotypes and omits some of them. The sample lists 150,000 to 200,000 clones; approximately 94% were seen once. The material was peripheral blood, obtained 28 days after the second AZD1222 dose. These receptors were taken from an adult who received the AZD1222 COVID-19 vaccine.

The chain has TRBV6-5 and TRBJ2-1; 7 nucleotides match TRBD2. CDR3 length: 14 amino acids. V lost 8 bases, J lost 1 base, and 5 bases stayed unmatched. Germline V CDR1 and CDR2: MNHEY, SVGAGI. Here the CDR3 DNA reads TGTGCCAGCGAGCGGGACGCGTCCTACAATGAGCAGTTCTTC. It encodes CASERDASYNEQFF.

Only one count was recorded for this clone. The chain combines TRBV3-1 (or the pseudogene TRBV3-2) with TRBJ2-1; D may be TRBD1 (5 bases). The germline CDR1 and CDR2 sequences are LGHDT and YNNKEL (reference sequence). The CDR3 has 15 amino acids. The germline V and J ends were trimmed by 4 bases and 8 bases, with 18 bases remaining between them. The DNA for the CDR3 is TGTGCCAGCAGCCCCATCCCACTACCCAGGGATGAGCAGTTCTTC. Its translation is CASSPIPLPRDEQFF.

The rearrangement links TRBV6-5 to TRBJ2-7, with D hard to call. V shed 1 base and J shed 5 bases, with 9 bases lying between them. Looked up from germline, CDR1 is MNHEY and CDR2 is SVGAGI. CDR3 length: 13 residues. The CDR3 sequence: CASSYLATDEQYF. The CDR3, as DNA: TGTGCCAGCAGTTACTTGGCCACGGACGAGCAGTACTTC.

The DNA of the CDR3 is TGTGCCAGCAGTTTGGGAGGGGGAAAACTGTTTTTT. Amino acid sequence: CASSLGGGKLFF. The rearrangement uses TRBV12-3 or TRBV12-4 and TRBJ1-4, with a tentative D call TRBD1 (6 bases). This CDR3 contains 12 residues. Deletions cut 3 bases from V and 10 bases from J, with 9 bases between.

The chain is built from TRBV4-3 and TRBJ2-2; 10 bases fit TRBD1. V lost 3 bases to trimming and J lost 5 bases; unmatched junction nucleotides: 3. The CDR3 is made up of 15 amino acids. CDR1 and CDR2 from the germline V gene are LGHNA and YSLEER. DNA for the CDR3: TGCGCCAGCAGCCAGGCGGGACAGGGGACCGGGGAGCTGTTTTTT. Residues: CASSQAGQGTGELFF.

This clone was seen only a few times. The gene calls are TRBV4-3 and TRBJ2-7; D remains ambiguous. V was shortened by 6 bases and J by 3 bases, with 21 bases between the two germline ends. Germline CDR1 LGHNA, CDR2 YSLEER. This CDR3 spans 16 amino acids. The CDR3 region has the DNA TGCGCCAGCAGTTATCGTGTCCAGGCTGCTTTCTACGAGCAGTACTTC. It yields the protein CASSYRVQAAFYEQYF.

The chain is built from TRBV25-1 and TRBJ2-1; D unresolved. Germline V gives CDR1 MGHDK, CDR2 SYGVNS. V lost 5 bases and J 0 bases, leaving 14 bases between the germline ends. This CDR3 has 16 residues. Here the CDR3 reads CASSRLTRSSYNEQFF. The DNA for the CDR3 is TGTGCCAGCAGTCGCCTCACCCGTAGCTCCTACAATGAGCAGTTCTTC.

V and J are TRBV28 and TRBJ2-7; no firm D call. The CDR3 totals 13 residues. V was pared by 6 bases and J by 7 bases, with 16 bases between. CDR1 and CDR2 from the germline V gene are MDHEN and SYDVKM. CDR3 protein: CASSIPSPREQYF. As DNA, the CDR3 is TGTGCCAGCAGCATACCGTCCCCGAGGGAGCAGTACTTC.

The chain combines TRBV18 with TRBJ1-1, with D unresolved. The CDR3 is 14 amino acids. The ends were cut back, 2 bases at V and 3 bases at J, with 10 bases in the middle. CDR1 and CDR2 (germline): KGHSH, LQKENI. CDR3 residues: CASSPDGGHTEAFF. The CDR3 DNA is TGTGCCAGCTCACCAGATGGCGGGCACACTGAAGCTTTCTTT.

CDR3 region: CASSLGLAGSETQYF. DNA for the CDR3: TGTGCCAGCAGCTTGGGACTAGCGGGATCAGAGACCCAGTACTTC. This sequence joins TRBV9 and TRBJ2-5; 13 nucleotides match TRBD2. Trimming removed 4 bases from V and 4 bases from J; junction bases left unmatched: 4. The germline V gene has CDR1 SGDLS and CDR2 YYNGEE. The CDR3 totals 15 residues.

The chain combines TRBV5-1 with TRBJ1-1; D is undetermined. This CDR3 region has 13 residues. CDR1 and CDR2 from the germline V gene are SGHRS and YFSETQ. V was cut by 0 bases and J by 0 bases, with 3 bases left in between. This chain's CDR3 is CASSLVVNTEAFF. DNA of the CDR3: TGCGCCAGCAGCTTGGTAGTGAACACTGAAGCTTTCTTT.

The chain uses TRBV28 and TRBJ1-5; TRBD1 might be the D (5 bases). This CDR3 is built from 14 residues. The ends were cut back, 0 bases at V and 6 bases at J, with 9 bases in the middle. Germline CDR1 reads MDHEN; CDR2 reads SYDVKM. CDR3: CASSLWGGSQPQHF. In DNA, the CDR3 is TGTGCCAGCAGTTTATGGGGGGGAAGTCAGCCCCAGCATTTT.

The V gene is TRBV27, the J gene TRBJ1-5; TRBD1 might be the D (5 bases). Germline V gene sequence: CDR1 MNHEY, CDR2 SMNVEV (reference sequence). The CDR3 is 14 residues long. The V and J ends lost 5 bases and 5 bases respectively, with 13 bases between them. The DNA for the CDR3 is TGTGCCAGCAGTGTCCAGGGAGAGCATCAGCCCCAGCATTTT. Protein: CASSVQGEHQPQHF.

The gene calls are TRBV7-2 and TRBJ2-1; D may be TRBD1 or TRBD2 (6 bases each). V lost 7 bases and J 6 bases, leaving 19 bases between the germline ends. The CDR3 is 15 residues long. CDR1 is SGHTA and CDR2 is FQGNSA in the germline V gene. DNA for the CDR3: TGTGCCAGCATGCCCAGGGGACTGAGTTCCAATGAGCAGTTCTTC. Translation gives CASMPRGLSSNEQFF.